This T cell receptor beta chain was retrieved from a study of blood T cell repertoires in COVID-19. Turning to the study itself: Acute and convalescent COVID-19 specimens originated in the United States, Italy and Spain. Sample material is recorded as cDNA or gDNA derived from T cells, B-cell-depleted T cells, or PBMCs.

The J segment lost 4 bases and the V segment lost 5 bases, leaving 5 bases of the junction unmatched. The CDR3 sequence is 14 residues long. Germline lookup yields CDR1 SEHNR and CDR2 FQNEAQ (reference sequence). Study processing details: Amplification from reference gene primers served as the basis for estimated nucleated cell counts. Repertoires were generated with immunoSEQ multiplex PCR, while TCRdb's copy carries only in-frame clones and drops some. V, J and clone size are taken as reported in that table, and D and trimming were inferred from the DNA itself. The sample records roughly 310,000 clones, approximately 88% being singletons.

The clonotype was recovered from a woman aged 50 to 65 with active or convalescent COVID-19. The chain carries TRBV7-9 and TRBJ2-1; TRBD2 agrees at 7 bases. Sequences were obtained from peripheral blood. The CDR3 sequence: CASSSSGLYNEQFF. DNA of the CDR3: TGTGCCAGCAGCAGTAGCGGGTTGTACAATGAGCAGTTCTTC.